This passage covers 3 T cell receptor beta chains from one sample sequenced in a study of cytomegalovirus exposure and HLA in healthy donors. 13 Jbeta primers and 60 Vbeta primers were used for the PCR. Method: immunoSEQ multiplex PCR; TCRdb's copy keeps in-frame clones and lacks some. The sample has fewer than 350,000 clones, 70% to 90% seen once; the top ten hold roughly 2.1%. The sequenced sample was PBMCs. All receptors come from a woman aged 18-35 years in good health and CMV-seronegative.

The V gene is TRBV11-2, the J gene TRBJ2-7; perhaps TRBD2 as D (7 bases). V was shortened by 0 bases and J by 4 bases, with 16 bases between the two germline ends. The CDR3 sequence is 16 residues long. Germline V gene sequence: CDR1 SGHAT, CDR2 FQNNGV. The CDR3 reads CASSLDKGGLMYEQYF. The CDR3 nucleotides are TGTGCCAGCAGCTTAGATAAGGGGGGACTAATGTACGAGCAGTACTTC.

The V call is TRBV30, the J call TRBJ2-7, with D unresolved. Germline lookup yields CDR1 GTSNPN and CDR2 SVGIG (reference sequence). V lost 1 base and J lost 3, with 16 bases in between. This CDR3 spans 15 amino acids. The CDR3 loop reads CAWSALQAMFYEQYF. The CDR3 nucleotides read TGTGCCTGGAGTGCTCTCCAGGCCATGTTCTACGAGCAGTACTTC.

This clone was counted between two and nine times. The chain carries TRBV5-4 and TRBJ2-7; no definite D call. V lost 0 bases and J 2 bases, leaving 18 bases between the germline ends. Germline V gene lookup returns CDR1 SGHNT and CDR2 YYREEE (reference sequence). The CDR3 extends over 17 amino acids. CDR3 coding DNA: TGTGCCAGCAGCTTGGCCGTCGAGACTCAACTCACCTACGAGCAGTACTTC. Protein: CASSLAVETQLTYEQYF.